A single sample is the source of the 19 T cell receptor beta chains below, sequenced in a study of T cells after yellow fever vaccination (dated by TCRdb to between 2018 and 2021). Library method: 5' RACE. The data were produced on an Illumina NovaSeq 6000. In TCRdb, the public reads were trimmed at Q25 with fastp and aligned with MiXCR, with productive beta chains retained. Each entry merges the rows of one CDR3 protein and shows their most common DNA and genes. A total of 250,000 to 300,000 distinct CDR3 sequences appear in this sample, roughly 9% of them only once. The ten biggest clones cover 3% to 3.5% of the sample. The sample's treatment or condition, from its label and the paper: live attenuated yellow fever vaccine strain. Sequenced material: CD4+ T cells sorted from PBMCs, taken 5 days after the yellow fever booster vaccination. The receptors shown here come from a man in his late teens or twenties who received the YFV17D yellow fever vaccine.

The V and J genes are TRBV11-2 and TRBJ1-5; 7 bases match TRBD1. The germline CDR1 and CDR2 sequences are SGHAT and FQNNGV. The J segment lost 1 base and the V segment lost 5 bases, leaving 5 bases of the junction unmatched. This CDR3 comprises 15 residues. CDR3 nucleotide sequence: TGTGCCAGCAGCCTTTCACAGGGGAGCAATCAGCCCCAGCATTTT. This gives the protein CASSLSQGSNQPQHF.

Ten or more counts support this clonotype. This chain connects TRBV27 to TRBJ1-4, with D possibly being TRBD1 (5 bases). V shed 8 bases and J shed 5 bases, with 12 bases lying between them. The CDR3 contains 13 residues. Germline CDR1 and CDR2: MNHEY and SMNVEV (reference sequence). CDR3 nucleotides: TGTGCCAGCGGGACGGGCCCCAATGAAAAACTGTTTTTT. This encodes CASGTGPNEKLFF. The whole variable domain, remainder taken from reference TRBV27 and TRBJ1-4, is EAQVTQNPRYLITVTGKKLTVTCSQNMNHEYMSWYRQDPGLGLRQIYYSMNVEVTDKGDVPEGYKVSRKEKRNFPLILESPSPNQTSLYFCASGTGPNEKLFFGSGTQLSVL.

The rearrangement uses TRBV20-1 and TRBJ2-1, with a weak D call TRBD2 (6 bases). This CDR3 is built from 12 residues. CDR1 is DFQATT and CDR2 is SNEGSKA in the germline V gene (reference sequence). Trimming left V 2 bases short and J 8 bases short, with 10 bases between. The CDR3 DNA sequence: TGCAGTGCTAGACACGGGGGTGATGAGCAGTTCTTC. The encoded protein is CSARHGGDEQFF.

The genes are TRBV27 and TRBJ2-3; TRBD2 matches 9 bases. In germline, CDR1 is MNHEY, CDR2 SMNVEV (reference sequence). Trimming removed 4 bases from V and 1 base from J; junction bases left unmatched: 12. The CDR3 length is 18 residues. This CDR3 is CASSSLAGAHLRTDTQYF. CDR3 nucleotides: TGTGCCAGCAGTTCCTTAGCGGGGGCTCACCTCCGCACAGATACGCAGTATTTT.

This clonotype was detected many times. CDR3 in amino acids: CASSQADTQYF. The CDR3 DNA sequence: TGTGCCAGCAGCCAAGCAGATACGCAGTATTTT. The chain has TRBV6-2 or TRBV6-3 and TRBJ2-3; the D is unclear. The ends were cut back, 6 bases at V and 4 bases at J, with 5 bases in the middle. This CDR3 has 11 amino acids. Germline CDR1 and CDR2: MNHEY and SVGEGT.

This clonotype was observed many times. CDR3: CASSLRRAPDTQYF. The DNA of the CDR3 is TGTGCCAGCAGCTTGCGCAGGGCCCCAGATACGCAGTATTTT. V gene TRBV7-2 combines with J gene TRBJ2-3; D is perhaps TRBD1 (5 bases). The CDR3 extends over 14 amino acids. Trimming took off 3 bases at V and 4 bases at J, with 11 bases between the two ends. Germline CDR1 SGHTA, CDR2 FQGNSA.

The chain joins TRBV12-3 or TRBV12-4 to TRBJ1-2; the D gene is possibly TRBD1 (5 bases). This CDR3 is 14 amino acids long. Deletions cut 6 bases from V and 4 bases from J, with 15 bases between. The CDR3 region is CASSGGRQGYGYTF. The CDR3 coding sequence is TGTGCCAGCAGCGGGGGACGGCAGGGCTATGGCTACACCTTC.

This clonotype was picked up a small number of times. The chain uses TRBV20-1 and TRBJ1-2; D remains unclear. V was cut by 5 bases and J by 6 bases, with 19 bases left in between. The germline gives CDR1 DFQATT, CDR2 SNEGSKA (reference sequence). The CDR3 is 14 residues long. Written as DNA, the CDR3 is TGCAGTGCTTTTGACACCTCCCAACTGGATGGCTACACCTTC. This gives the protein CSAFDTSQLDGYTF.

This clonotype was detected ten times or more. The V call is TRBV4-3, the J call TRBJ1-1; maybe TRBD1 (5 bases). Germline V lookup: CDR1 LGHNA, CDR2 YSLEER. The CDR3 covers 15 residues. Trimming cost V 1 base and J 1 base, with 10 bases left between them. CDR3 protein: CASSQVGAGNTEAFF. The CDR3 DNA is TGCGCCAGCAGCCAAGTTGGGGCGGGGAACACTGAAGCTTTCTTT.

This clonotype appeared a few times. This CDR3 reads CASSQTGSTYTEAFF. CDR3 coding DNA: TGTGCCAGCAGCCAGACAGGCTCTACTTACACTGAAGCTTTCTTT. The rearrangement joins TRBV7-2 to TRBJ1-1; TRBD1 might be the D (6 bases). Between the trimmed V and J ends, which lost 5 bases and 3 bases, there was a span of 16 bases. The V gene's germline CDR1 is SGHTA and CDR2 FQGNSA. This CDR3 is 15 amino acids long.

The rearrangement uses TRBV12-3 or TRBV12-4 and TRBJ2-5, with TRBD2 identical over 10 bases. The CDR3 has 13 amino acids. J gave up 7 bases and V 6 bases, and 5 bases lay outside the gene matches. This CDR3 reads CASSSAGGWTQYF. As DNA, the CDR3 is TGTGCCAGCAGCTCAGCGGGGGGGTGGACCCAGTACTTC.

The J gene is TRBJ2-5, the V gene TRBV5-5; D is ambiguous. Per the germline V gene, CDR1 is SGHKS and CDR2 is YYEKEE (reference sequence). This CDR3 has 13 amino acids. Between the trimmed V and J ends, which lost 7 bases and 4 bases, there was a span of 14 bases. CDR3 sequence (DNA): TGTGCCAGCGGCCTGCCGCCGGGAGAGACCCAGTACTTC. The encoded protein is CASGLPPGETQYF.

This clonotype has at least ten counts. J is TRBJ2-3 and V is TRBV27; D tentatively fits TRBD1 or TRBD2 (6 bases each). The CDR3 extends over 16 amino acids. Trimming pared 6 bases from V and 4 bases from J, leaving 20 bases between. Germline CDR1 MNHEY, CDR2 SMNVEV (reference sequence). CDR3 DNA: TGTGCCAGCAGCACCGGGGGCTCCTCCGGTCCAGATACGCAGTATTTT. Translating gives CASSTGGSSGPDTQYF.

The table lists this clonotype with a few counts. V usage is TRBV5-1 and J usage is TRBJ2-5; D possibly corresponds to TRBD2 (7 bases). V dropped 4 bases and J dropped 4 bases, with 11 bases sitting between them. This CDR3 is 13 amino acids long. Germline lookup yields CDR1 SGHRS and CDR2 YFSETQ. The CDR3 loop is CASSPGEGETQYF. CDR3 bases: TGCGCCAGCAGCCCAGGGGAGGGAGAGACCCAGTACTTC.

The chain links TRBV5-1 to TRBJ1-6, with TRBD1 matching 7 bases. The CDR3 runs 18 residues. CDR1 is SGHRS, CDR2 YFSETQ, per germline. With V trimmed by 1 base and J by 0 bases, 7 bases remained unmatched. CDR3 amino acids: CASSLNWGQSSYNSPLHF. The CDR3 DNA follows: TGCGCCAGCAGCTTGAACTGGGGACAGAGCTCCTATAATTCACCCCTCCACTTT.

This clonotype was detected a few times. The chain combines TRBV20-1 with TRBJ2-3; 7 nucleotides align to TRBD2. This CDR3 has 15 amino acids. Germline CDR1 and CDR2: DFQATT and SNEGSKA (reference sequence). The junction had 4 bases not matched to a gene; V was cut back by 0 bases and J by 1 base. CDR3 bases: TGCAGTGCTAGAGATGGGAGGGGAGGCACAGATACGCAGTATTTT. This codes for CSARDGRGGTDTQYF.

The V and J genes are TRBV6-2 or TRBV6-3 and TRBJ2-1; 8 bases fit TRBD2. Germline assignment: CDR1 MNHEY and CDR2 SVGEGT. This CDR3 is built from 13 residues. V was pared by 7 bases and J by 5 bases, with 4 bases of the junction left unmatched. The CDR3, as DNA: TGTGCCAGCACCCTTAGCGGGAACAATGAGCAGTTCTTC. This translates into CASTLSGNNEQFF.

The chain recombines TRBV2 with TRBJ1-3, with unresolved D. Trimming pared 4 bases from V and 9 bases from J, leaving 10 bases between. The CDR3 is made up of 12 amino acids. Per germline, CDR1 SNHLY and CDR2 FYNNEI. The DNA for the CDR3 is TGTGCCAGCAGTGGCCTCGTTCCCACCATATATTTT. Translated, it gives CASSGLVPTIYF.

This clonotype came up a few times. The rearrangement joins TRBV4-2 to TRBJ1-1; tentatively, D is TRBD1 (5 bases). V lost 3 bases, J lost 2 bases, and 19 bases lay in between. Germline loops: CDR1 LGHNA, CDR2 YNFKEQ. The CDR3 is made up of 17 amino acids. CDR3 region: CASSHLTGRSPNTEAFF. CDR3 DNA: TGTGCCAGCAGCCACCTCACGGGGCGATCCCCTAACACTGAAGCTTTCTTT.